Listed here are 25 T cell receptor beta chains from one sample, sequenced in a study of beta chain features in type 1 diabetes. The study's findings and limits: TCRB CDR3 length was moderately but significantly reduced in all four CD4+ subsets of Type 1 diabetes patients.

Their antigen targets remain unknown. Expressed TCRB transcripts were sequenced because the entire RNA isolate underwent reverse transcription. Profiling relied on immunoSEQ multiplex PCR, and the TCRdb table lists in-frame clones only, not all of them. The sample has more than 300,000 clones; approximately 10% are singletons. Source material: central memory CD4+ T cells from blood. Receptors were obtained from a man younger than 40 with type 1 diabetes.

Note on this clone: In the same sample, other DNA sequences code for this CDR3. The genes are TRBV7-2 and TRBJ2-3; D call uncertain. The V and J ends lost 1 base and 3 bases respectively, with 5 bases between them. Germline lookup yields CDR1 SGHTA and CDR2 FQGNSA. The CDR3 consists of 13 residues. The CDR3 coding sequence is TGTGCCAGCAGCTTAGAGCAGACAGATACGCAGTATTTT. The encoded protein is CASSLEQTDTQYF.

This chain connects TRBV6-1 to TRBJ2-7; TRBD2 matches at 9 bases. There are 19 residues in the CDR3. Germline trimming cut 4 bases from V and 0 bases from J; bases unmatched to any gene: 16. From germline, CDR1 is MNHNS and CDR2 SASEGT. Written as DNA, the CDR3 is TGTGCCAGCAGTGCCGATTCCGGGACTAGCTTGAGGAGCTCCTACGAGCAGTACTTC. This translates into CASSADSGTSLRSSYEQYF.

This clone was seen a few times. In DNA form, the CDR3 reads TGCGCCAGCAGTTTAGGGACTGTAAACACAGATACGCAGTATTTT. Translating gives CASSLGTVNTDTQYF. The J gene is TRBJ2-3, the V gene TRBV10-2, with D maybe TRBD2 (6 bases). Between the trimmed V and J ends, which lost 5 bases and 2 bases, there was a span of 14 bases. This CDR3 comprises 15 residues. The germline gives CDR1 WSHSY, CDR2 SAAADI.

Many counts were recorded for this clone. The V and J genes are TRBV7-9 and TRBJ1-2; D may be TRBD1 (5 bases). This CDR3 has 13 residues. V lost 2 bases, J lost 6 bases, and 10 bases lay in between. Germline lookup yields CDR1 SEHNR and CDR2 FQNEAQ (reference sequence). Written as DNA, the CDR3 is TGTGCCAGCAGCTTATCGTCGGGGGATGGCTACACCTTC. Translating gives CASSLSSGDGYTF. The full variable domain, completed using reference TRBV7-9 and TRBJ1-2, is DTGVSQNPRHKITKRGQNVTFRCDPISEHNRLYWYRQTLGQGPEFLTYFQNEAQLEKSRLLSDRFSAERPKGSFSTLEIQRTEQGDSAMYLCASSLSSGDGYTFGSGTRLTVV.

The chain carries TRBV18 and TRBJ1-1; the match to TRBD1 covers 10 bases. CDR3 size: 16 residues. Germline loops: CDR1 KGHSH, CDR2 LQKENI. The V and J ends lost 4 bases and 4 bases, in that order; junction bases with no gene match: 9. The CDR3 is CASSRRDRGLLTEAFF. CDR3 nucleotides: TGTGCCAGCTCACGAAGAGACAGGGGGCTCCTCACTGAAGCTTTCTTT.

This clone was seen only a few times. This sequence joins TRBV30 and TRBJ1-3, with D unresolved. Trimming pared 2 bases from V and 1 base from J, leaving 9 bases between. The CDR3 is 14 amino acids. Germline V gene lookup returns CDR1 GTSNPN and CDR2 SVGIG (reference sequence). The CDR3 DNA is TGTGCCTGGAGTCCCGGACTATCTGGAAACACCATATATTTT. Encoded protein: CAWSPGLSGNTIYF.

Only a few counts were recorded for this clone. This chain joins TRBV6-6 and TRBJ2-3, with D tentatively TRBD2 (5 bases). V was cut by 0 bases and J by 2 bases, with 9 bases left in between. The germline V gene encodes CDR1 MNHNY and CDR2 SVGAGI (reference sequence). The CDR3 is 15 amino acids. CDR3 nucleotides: TGTGCCAGCAGTTACTCCGGGGAGATCACAGATACGCAGTATTTT. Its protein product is CASSYSGEITDTQYF.

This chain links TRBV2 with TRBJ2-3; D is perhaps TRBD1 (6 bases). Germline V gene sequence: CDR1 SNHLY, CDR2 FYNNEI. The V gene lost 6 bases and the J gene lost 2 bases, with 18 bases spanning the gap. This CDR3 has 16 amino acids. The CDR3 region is CASSFPGQRPTDTQYF. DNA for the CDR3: TGTGCCAGCAGCTTCCCCGGACAGCGACCCACAGATACGCAGTATTTT.

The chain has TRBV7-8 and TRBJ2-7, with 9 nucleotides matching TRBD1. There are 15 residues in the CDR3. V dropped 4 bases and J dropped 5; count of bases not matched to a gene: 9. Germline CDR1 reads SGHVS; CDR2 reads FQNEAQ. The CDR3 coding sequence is TGTGCCAGCAGCTCGGGGACAGGGCCATGGGACGAGCAGTACTTC. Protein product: CASSSGTGPWDEQYF.

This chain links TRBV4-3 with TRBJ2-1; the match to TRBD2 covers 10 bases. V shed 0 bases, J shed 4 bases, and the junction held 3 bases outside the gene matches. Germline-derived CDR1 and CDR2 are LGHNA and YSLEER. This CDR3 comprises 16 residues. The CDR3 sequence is CASSQDLAGEYNEQFF. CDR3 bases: TGCGCCAGCAGCCAAGACCTAGCGGGGGAGTACAATGAGCAGTTCTTC.

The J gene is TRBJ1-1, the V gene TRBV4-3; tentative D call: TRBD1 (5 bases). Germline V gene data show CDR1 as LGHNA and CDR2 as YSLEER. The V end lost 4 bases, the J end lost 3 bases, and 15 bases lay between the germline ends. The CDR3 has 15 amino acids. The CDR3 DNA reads TGCGCCAGCAGCCGTGGAGCAAGAGGGGACACTGAAGCTTTCTTT. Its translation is CASSRGARGDTEAFF.

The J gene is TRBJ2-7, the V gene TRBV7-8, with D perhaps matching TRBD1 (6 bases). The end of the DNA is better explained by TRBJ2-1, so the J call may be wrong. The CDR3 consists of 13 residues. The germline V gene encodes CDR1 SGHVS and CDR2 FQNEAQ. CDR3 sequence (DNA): TGTGCCAGCAGCCCGAACGGACAGACTAAGCAGTTCTTC. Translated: CASSPNGQTKQFF.

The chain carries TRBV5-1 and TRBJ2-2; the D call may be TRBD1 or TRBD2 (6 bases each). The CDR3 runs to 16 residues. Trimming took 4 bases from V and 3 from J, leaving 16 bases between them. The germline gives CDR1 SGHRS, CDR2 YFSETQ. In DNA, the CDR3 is TGCGCCAGCAGCCTCCGAGTCGGGGGCGACACCGGGGAGCTGTTTTTT. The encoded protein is CASSLRVGGDTGELFF.

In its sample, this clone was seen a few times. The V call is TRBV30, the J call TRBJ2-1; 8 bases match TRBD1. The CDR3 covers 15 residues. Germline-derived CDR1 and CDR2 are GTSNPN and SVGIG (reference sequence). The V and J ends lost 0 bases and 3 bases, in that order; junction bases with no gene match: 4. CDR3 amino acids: CAWSVQGDLYNEQFF. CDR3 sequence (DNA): TGTGCCTGGAGTGTACAGGGGGATCTCTACAATGAGCAGTTCTTC.

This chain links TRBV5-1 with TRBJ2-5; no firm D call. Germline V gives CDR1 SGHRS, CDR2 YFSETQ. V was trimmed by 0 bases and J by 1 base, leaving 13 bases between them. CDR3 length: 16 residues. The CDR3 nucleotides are TGCGCCAGCAGCTTGGGGGCCGCACAAGGCCAAGAGACCCAGTACTTC. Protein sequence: CASSLGAAQGQETQYF.

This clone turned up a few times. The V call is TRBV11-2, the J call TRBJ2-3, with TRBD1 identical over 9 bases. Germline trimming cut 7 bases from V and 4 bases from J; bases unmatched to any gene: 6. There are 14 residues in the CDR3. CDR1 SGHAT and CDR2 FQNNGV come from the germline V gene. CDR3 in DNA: TGTGCCAGCACCCAGACAGGGGGTGCAGATACGCAGTATTTT. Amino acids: CASTQTGGADTQYF.

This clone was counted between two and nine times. For the CDR3, the DNA is TGTGCCACGCGCAGGGGATCCTACGAGCAGTACTTC. It codes for CATRRGSYEQYF. The V and J genes are TRBV28 and TRBJ2-7; the D gene is possibly TRBD1 (6 bases). Germline-derived CDR1 and CDR2 are MDHEN and SYDVKM. With 10 bases removed from V and 1 base from J, the gap between germline ends came to 11 bases. CDR3 length: 12 residues.

The CDR3 nucleotides are TGTGCCAGTAGTATGGGCGGACAGAATTCACCCCTCCACTTT. Translated, it gives CASSMGGQNSPLHF. The V call is TRBV19, the J call TRBJ1-6; D is perhaps TRBD1 (6 bases). The CDR3 has 14 residues. CDR1 is LNHDA and CDR2 is SQIVND in the germline V gene (reference sequence). The germline V and J ends were trimmed by 3 bases and 7 bases, with 10 bases remaining between them.

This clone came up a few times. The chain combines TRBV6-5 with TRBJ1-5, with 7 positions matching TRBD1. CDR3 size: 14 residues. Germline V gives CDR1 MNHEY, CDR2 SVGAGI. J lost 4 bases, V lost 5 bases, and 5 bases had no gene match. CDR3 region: CASSPGTENQPQHF. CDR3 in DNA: TGTGCCAGCAGTCCCGGGACAGAGAATCAGCCCCAGCATTTT.

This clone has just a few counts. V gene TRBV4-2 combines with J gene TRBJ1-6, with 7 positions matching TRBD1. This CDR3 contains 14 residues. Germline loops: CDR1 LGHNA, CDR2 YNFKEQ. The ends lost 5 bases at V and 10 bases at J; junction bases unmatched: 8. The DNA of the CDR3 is TGTGCCAGCAGCTTCCGACAGGGCGAGTCACCCCTCCACTTT. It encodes CASSFRQGESPLHF.

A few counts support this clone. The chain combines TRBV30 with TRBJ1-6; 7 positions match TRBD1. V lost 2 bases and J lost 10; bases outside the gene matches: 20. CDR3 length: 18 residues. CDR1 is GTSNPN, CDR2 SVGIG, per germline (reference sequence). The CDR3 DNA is TGTGCCTGGAGTCGTATTGACCGGGACAGAACCCTGGGGTCACCCCTCCACTTT. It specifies CAWSRIDRDRTLGSPLHF.

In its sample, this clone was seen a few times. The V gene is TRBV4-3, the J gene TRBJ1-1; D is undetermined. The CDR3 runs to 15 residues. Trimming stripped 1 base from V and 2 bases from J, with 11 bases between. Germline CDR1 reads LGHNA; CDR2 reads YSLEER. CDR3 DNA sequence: TGCGCCAGCAGCCAAGGGCGGATACTAAACACTGAAGCTTTCTTT. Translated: CASSQGRILNTEAFF.

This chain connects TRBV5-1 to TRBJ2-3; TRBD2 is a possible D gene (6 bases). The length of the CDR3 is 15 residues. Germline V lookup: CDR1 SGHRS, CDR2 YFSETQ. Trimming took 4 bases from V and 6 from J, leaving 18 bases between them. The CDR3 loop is CASSPWDSSWDTQYF. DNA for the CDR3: TGCGCCAGCAGCCCCTGGGACTCTTCATGGGATACGCAGTATTTT.

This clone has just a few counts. The CDR3, as DNA: TGTGCTAGTGGTGCTCTAGCGGGGGTTACCGGGGAGCTGTTTTTT. It is translated as CASGALAGVTGELFF. The V and J genes are TRBV12-5 and TRBJ2-2; 10 nucleotides align to TRBD2. Germline CDR1 and CDR2: LGHNT and FRNRAP. The ends lost 5 bases at V and 5 bases at J; junction bases unmatched: 5. This CDR3 is built from 15 residues.

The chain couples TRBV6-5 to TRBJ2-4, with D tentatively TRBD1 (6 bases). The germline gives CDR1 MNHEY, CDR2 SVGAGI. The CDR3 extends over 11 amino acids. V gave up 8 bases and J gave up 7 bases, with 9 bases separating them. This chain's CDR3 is CASGQGNIQYF. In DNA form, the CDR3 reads TGTGCCAGCGGTCAGGGGAACATTCAGTACTTC.